This T cell receptor beta chain was sequenced for a study of circulating tumor DNA in untreated peripheral T-cell lymphoma. Study details: Serum was collected at baseline and serially during treatment for tumor TCR ctDNA.

Points on this clone: The antigen is not known.

Germline V gives CDR1 GTSNPN, CDR2 SVGIG (reference sequence). The CDR3 covers 14 residues. The V end lost 1 base, the J end lost 7 bases, and 11 bases lay between the germline ends. Repertoires were generated with immunoSEQ multiplex PCR, while TCRdb's copy carries only in-frame clones and drops some. The sample lists several hundred clones, over 75% occurring once. Study-level points and caveats: Tumor-specific clonotypes were found in around three quarters of patients. In a couple of patients, ctDNA persisted after therapy without relapse for around 10 years.

This clonotype originated in a human donor with peripheral T-cell lymphoma. The sample comprised cell-free DNA from blood serum. The V and J genes are TRBV30 and TRBJ1-6; TRBD1 might be the D (6 bases). CDR3 nucleotides: TGTGCCTGGAGTGGGGGGGCTGGAAATTCACCCCTCCACTTT. It yields the protein CAWSGGAGNSPLHF.